This T cell receptor beta chain is from a study of OX40 agonist ivuxolimab in advanced cancers. With 0 bases removed from V and 2 bases from J, the gap between germline ends came to 12 bases. This CDR3 has 16 residues. The V gene's germline CDR1 is SGHRS and CDR2 YFSETQ. The protocol was immunoSEQ multiplex PCR, while the TCRdb copy is restricted to in-frame clones and leaves out a portion. The sample holds 27,000 or so clones, 80% to 90% seen once. This material consisted of CD4+ or CD8+ T cells sorted from blood, taken in a trial of the OX40 agonist ivuxolimab. The receptor's source is an adult with an advanced solid tumor such as melanoma, head and neck, liver or kidney cancer. This sequence joins TRBV5-1 and TRBJ2-1; possibly TRBD2 for D (7 bases). The CDR3 DNA reads as TGCGCCAGCAGCTTGGGGGCGCGGGGGCCCTACAATGAGCAGTTCTTC. It translates to CASSLGARGPYNEQFF. Drawing the rest from reference TRBV5-1 and TRBJ2-1, the complete variable domain is KAGVTQTPRYLIKTRGQQVTLSCSPISGHRSVSWYQQTPGQGLQFLFEYFSETQRNKGNFPGRFSGRQFSNSRSEMNVSTLELGDSALYLCASSLGARGPYNEQFFGPGTRLTVL.